Each of the 30 T cell receptor beta chains below was sequenced from the same sample in a study of response to subunit inactivated influenza vaccine. TCRdb redid the calling of the RT-PCR reads with MiXCR, one entry per CDR3 protein. The sample has under 750,000 distinct CDR3 sequences, around 11% seen once. Sequencing was performed on PBMCs from blood, taken on the day of vaccination. These receptors originate from a man aged 50-60 years who received an inactivated influenza vaccine.

The rearrangement uses TRBV4-3 and TRBJ2-5, with D unclear. Looked up from germline, CDR1 is LGHNA and CDR2 is YSLEER. Trimming left V 4 bases short and J 4 bases short, with 13 bases between. CDR3 length: 14 residues. CDR3 amino acids: CASSPGPRTETQYF. Here the CDR3 DNA reads TGCGCCAGCAGCCCGGGCCCCCGGACAGAGACCCAGTACTTC.

The chain combines TRBV20-1 with TRBJ2-5; tentative D call: TRBD1 (6 bases). The V gene lost 0 bases and the J gene lost 4 bases, with 15 bases spanning the gap. CDR1 and CDR2 (germline): DFQATT, SNEGSKA (reference sequence). The CDR3 contains 15 residues. CDR3: CSARDRSRGGETQYF. The CDR3 region has the DNA TGCAGTGCTAGAGATCGATCCAGGGGCGGAGAGACCCAGTACTTC.

This clonotype was counted a few times. The chain links TRBV24-1 to TRBJ2-1; 7 bases align to TRBD2. The CDR3 is 13 amino acids. Germline-derived CDR1 and CDR2 are KGHDR and SFDVKD. Trimming took 0 bases from V and 9 from J; bases not matched to a gene: 1. The CDR3 reads CATSDLPGGEQFF. As DNA, the CDR3 is TGTGCCACCAGTGATTTGCCGGGGGGTGAGCAGTTCTTC.

This clonotype appeared a few times. V usage is TRBV15 and J usage is TRBJ2-1; a weak D match, TRBD2 (6 bases). Germline CDR1 LNHNV, CDR2 YYDKDF (reference sequence). This CDR3 has 13 amino acids. Trimming shortened V by 2 bases and J by 15 bases, and 17 bases separated the two germline ends. The CDR3: CATSRSRDSVRFF. Here the CDR3 DNA reads TGTGCCACCAGCAGATCCCGGGACTCAGTTCGGTTCTTC. Using reference TRBV15 and TRBJ2-1 for the parts outside the CDR3, the full variable domain is DAMVIQNPRYQVTQFGKPVTLSCSQTLNHNVMYWYQQKSSQAPKLLFHYYDKDFNNEADTPDNFQSRRPNTSFCFLDIRSPGLGDTAMYLCATSRSRDSVRFFGPGTRLTVL.

This chain links TRBV6-2 or TRBV6-3 with TRBJ2-7; 7 bases line up with TRBD1. V lost 1 base to trimming and J lost 3 bases; unmatched junction nucleotides: 6. The CDR3 contains 15 residues. Germline V lookup: CDR1 MNHEY, CDR2 SVGEGT. In DNA, the CDR3 is TGTGCCAGCAGTTACTTGACAGGGAACCTCTACGAGCAGTACTTC. This sequence encodes CASSYLTGNLYEQYF.

This clonotype came up many times. The chain is built from TRBV5-1 and TRBJ2-1, with 10 bases that match TRBD2. V shed 3 bases and J 5 bases; nucleotides not matched to a gene: 5. The CDR3 runs 15 residues. Germline V gene lookup returns CDR1 SGHRS and CDR2 YFSETQ. The CDR3: CASSSSSGSHNEQFF. The CDR3 DNA reads TGCGCCAGCAGCTCCTCTAGCGGGAGTCACAATGAGCAGTTCTTC. The complete variable domain, with remaining parts taken from reference TRBV5-1 and TRBJ2-1, reads KAGVTQTPRYLIKTRGQQVTLSCSPISGHRSVSWYQQTPGQGLQFLFEYFSETQRNKGNFPGRFSGRQFSNSRSEMNVSTLELGDSALYLCASSSSSGSHNEQFFGPGTRLTVL.

This clonotype was picked up a small number of times. The chain joins TRBV29-1 to TRBJ1-4; 10 nucleotides agree with TRBD1. V shed 6 bases, J shed 10 bases, and the junction held 2 bases outside the gene matches. The germline gives CDR1 SQVTM, CDR2 ANQGSEA. The CDR3 runs 11 residues. CDR3 region: CSVGTGAKLFF. CDR3 nucleotide sequence: TGCAGCGTGGGGACAGGGGCAAAACTGTTTTTT.

This clonotype was detected once. The V call is TRBV18, the J call TRBJ2-1; 11 nucleotides match TRBD2. Germline V gene sequence: CDR1 KGHSH, CDR2 LQKENI. V gave up 6 bases and J gave up 6 bases; unmatched junction bases: 7. CDR3 length equals 15 residues. Here the CDR3 reads CASSPGLAALNEQFF. As DNA, the CDR3 is TGTGCCAGCTCGCCGGGACTAGCGGCCCTCAATGAGCAGTTCTTC.

This clonotype was seen repeatedly, ten times or more. The chain couples TRBV5-1 to TRBJ2-1, with a tentative D call TRBD1 (5 bases). The CDR3 has 15 residues. Trimming pared 2 bases from V and 3 bases from J, leaving 12 bases between. Per the germline V gene, CDR1 is SGHRS and CDR2 is YFSETQ. The CDR3 reads CASSLSGFGYNEQFF. The CDR3 DNA sequence: TGCGCCAGCAGCTTATCAGGGTTTGGCTACAATGAGCAGTTCTTC.

As concerns this clonotype: Its ends do not fully match the called genes, so a read error is possible. This sequence joins TRBV15 and TRBJ1-1; D might be TRBD1 (5 bases). The CDR3 runs 16 residues. Looked up from germline, CDR1 is LNHNV and CDR2 is YYDKDF (reference sequence). As DNA, the CDR3 is TGTGCCACCAGCCGAGACCCCCAATGGGGCAACACTGAAGCTTTCTTT. Residues: CATSRDPQWGNTEAFF.

Ten or more counts support this clonotype. The chain links TRBV7-3 to TRBJ2-2, with 11 bases matching TRBD2. CDR1 and CDR2 (germline): SGHTA, FQGTGA. The CDR3 is made up of 17 amino acids. V dropped 2 bases and J dropped 4; count of bases not matched to a gene: 6. CDR3 nucleotide sequence: TGTGCCAGCAGCTTAGGGGTACTAGCGGGAGTCACCGGGGAGCTGTTTTTT. Its translation is CASSLGVLAGVTGELFF.

This clonotype has at least ten counts. The gene calls are TRBV12-3 or TRBV12-4 and TRBJ1-3; possibly TRBD1 for D (5 bases). V lost 5 bases to trimming and J lost 9 bases, with 14 bases between them. This CDR3 comprises 13 residues. CDR3 bases: TGTGCCAGCAGTGCCGGGACCCTTAGCACCATATATTTT. Its protein is CASSAGTLSTIYF.

V usage is TRBV4-3 and J usage is TRBJ2-3; D tentatively reads TRBD1 or TRBD2 (5 bases each). The CDR3 is 12 residues long. V was shortened by 1 base and J by 6 bases, with 5 bases between the two germline ends. Germline values: CDR1 LGHNA, CDR2 YSLEER. The CDR3 DNA reads as TGCGCCAGCAGCCAAGGGGACGATACGCAGTATTTT. Protein: CASSQGDDTQYF.

This chain uses TRBV28 with TRBJ2-2; unclear D gene. The CDR3 extends over 13 amino acids. The germline gives CDR1 MDHEN, CDR2 SYDVKM. V was cut by 3 bases and J by 8 bases, with 10 bases left in between. Written as DNA, the CDR3 is TGTGCCAGCAGTTTCCCTAGGTTTGGGGAGCTGTTTTTT. As protein: CASSFPRFGELFF.

This clonotype was picked up a small number of times. The rearrangement joins TRBV7-8 to TRBJ2-5; 8 nucleotides align to TRBD1. Germline CDR1 reads SGHVS; CDR2 reads FQNEAQ. V trimming: 1 base; J trimming: 2 bases; junction bases outside the gene matches: 3. The CDR3 runs 15 residues. Here the CDR3 reads CASSLDRGIQETQYF. CDR3 coding DNA: TGTGCCAGCAGCTTAGACAGGGGGATACAAGAGACCCAGTACTTC.

V gene TRBV5-1 combines with J gene TRBJ2-3; TRBD2 matches at 13 bases. Germline trimming cut 5 bases from V and 1 base from J; bases unmatched to any gene: 4. CDR3 size: 16 residues. Per the germline V gene, CDR1 is SGHRS and CDR2 is YFSETQ. CDR3 region: CASRRTSGGGTDTQYF. The CDR3 DNA reads TGCGCCAGCAGAAGGACTAGCGGGGGAGGCACAGATACGCAGTATTTT. Combining the CDR3 with reference TRBV5-1 and TRBJ2-3 gives the whole variable domain KAGVTQTPRYLIKTRGQQVTLSCSPISGHRSVSWYQQTPGQGLQFLFEYFSETQRNKGNFPGRFSGRQFSNSRSEMNVSTLELGDSALYLCASRRTSGGGTDTQYFGPGTRLTVL.

As DNA, the CDR3 is TGCGCCAGCAGCCAAGAGCCGGATCAGCCCCAGCATTTT. Its translation: CASSQEPDQPQHF. The chain links TRBV4-3 to TRBJ1-5, with D hard to call. Trimming took 0 bases from V and 5 from J, leaving 5 bases between them. This CDR3 is 13 amino acids long. CDR1 and CDR2 from the germline V gene are LGHNA and YSLEER.

The chain is built from TRBV12-3 or TRBV12-4 and TRBJ2-7; perhaps TRBD2 as D (6 bases). Trimming took 0 bases from V and 5 from J, leaving 11 bases between them. The CDR3 is 14 amino acids. CDR3 in DNA: TGTGCCAGCAGTTTAGCGGGGGGAACGAACGAGCAGTACTTC. Its translation: CASSLAGGTNEQYF.

The chain is built from TRBV29-1 and TRBJ2-1, with 7 positions matching TRBD1. The trim removed 6 bases at V and 9 bases at J, leaving 11 bases unmatched. Germline loops: CDR1 SQVTM, CDR2 ANQGSEA. The CDR3 has 13 amino acids. The CDR3 nucleotides read TGCAGCGTGAGGACAGGCCCTGGGGGTGAGCAGTTCTTC. It encodes CSVRTGPGGEQFF.

This rearrangement joins TRBV7-2 to TRBJ2-5; a weak D match, TRBD1 (6 bases). The CDR3 has 15 amino acids. V was trimmed by 1 base and J by 7 bases, leaving 16 bases between them. In germline, CDR1 is SGHTA, CDR2 FQGNSA. CDR3 in amino acids: CASSLDTGIWGTQYF. CDR3 nucleotide sequence: TGTGCCAGCAGCTTAGATACAGGGATTTGGGGGACCCAGTACTTC. Drawing the rest from reference TRBV7-2 and TRBJ2-5, the complete variable domain is GAGVSQSPSNKVTEKGKDVELRCDPISGHTALYWYRQSLGQGLEFLIYFQGNSAPDKSGLPSDRFSAERTGGSVSTLTIQRTQQEDSAVYLCASSLDTGIWGTQYFGPGTRLLVL.

This clonotype came up a few times. This chain connects TRBV20-1 to TRBJ2-7; no clear D. The V and J ends lost 4 bases and 3 bases respectively, with 10 bases between them. CDR1 and CDR2 from the germline V gene are DFQATT and SNEGSKA (reference sequence). The CDR3 totals 12 residues. CDR3 DNA: TGCAGTGCTACGAATTTCAACTACGAGCAGTACTTC. It is translated as CSATNFNYEQYF.

This clonotype turned up a few times. The chain carries TRBV6-5 and TRBJ2-5; unclear D gene. The CDR3 has 15 residues. CDR1 MNHEY and CDR2 SVGAGI come from the germline V gene. V was pared by 0 bases and J by 0 bases, with 8 bases between. The CDR3 bases are TGTGCCAGCAGTTACTCGATTCCGGACCAAGAGACCCAGTACTTC. Protein product: CASSYSIPDQETQYF.

The genes are TRBV18 and TRBJ2-7; no clear D. The germline V gene encodes CDR1 KGHSH and CDR2 LQKENI. This CDR3 comprises 13 residues. V dropped 1 base and J dropped 4 bases, with 8 bases sitting between them. The CDR3, as DNA: TGTGCCAGCTCACCACAGCAGCAATACGAGCAGTACTTC. This gives the protein CASSPQQQYEQYF.

This clonotype was found many times. V is TRBV6-2 or TRBV6-3 and J is TRBJ2-1, with D unresolved. The CDR3 is 12 residues long. V lost 4 bases and J lost 8, with 9 bases in between. CDR1 MNHEY and CDR2 SVGEGT come from the germline V gene. In DNA, the CDR3 is TGTGCCAGCAGTTTGTATTGGTATGAGCAGTTCTTC. Protein: CASSLYWYEQFF.

This clonotype was observed a handful of times. The CDR3 is CASSYPTSTGELFF. The CDR3 nucleotides are TGTGCCAGCAGTTACCCCACTAGCACCGGGGAGCTGTTTTTT. The chain employs TRBV6-2 or TRBV6-3 and TRBJ2-2; possibly TRBD2 for D (5 bases). The V gene's germline CDR1 is MNHEY and CDR2 SVGEGT. V was trimmed by 2 bases and J by 4 bases, leaving 8 bases between them. The CDR3 extends over 14 amino acids.

In this sample, this clonotype turned up a few times. The chain couples TRBV3-1 to TRBJ2-3, with a tentative D call TRBD2 (5 bases). This CDR3 comprises 16 residues. Trimming removed 0 bases from V and 3 bases from J, with 13 bases in between. CDR1 and CDR2 from the germline V gene are LGHDT and YNNKEL (reference sequence). CDR3 nucleotide sequence: TGTGCCAGCAGCCAAGATCGGCTGGGAGTGACAGATACGCAGTATTTT. This encodes CASSQDRLGVTDTQYF.

This clonotype showed up just a few times. The V call is TRBV27, the J call TRBJ2-3, with D possibly matching TRBD2 (5 bases). Looked up from germline, CDR1 is MNHEY and CDR2 is SMNVEV (reference sequence). The germline V and J ends were trimmed by 1 base and 2 bases, with 10 bases remaining between them. The CDR3 totals 15 residues. Written as DNA, the CDR3 is TGTGCCAGCAGTTTATGGACGGGAACCACAGATACGCAGTATTTT. It specifies CASSLWTGTTDTQYF.

This clonotype occurred many times. The chain employs TRBV20-1 and TRBJ2-1; 11 nucleotides match TRBD1. V lost 6 bases to trimming and J lost 8 bases; unmatched junction nucleotides: 6. CDR3 length equals 13 residues. Germline V gene data show CDR1 as DFQATT and CDR2 as SNEGSKA (reference sequence). In DNA form, the CDR3 reads TGCAGTGCCGGACAGGGGGCAGGTGATGAGCAGTTCTTC. Its protein is CSAGQGAGDEQFF.

This clonotype came up a few times. This rearrangement joins TRBV7-2 to TRBJ2-7; D remains ambiguous. The V gene's germline CDR1 is SGHTA and CDR2 FQGNSA. V lost 0 bases and J lost 4, with 16 bases in between. There are 16 residues in the CDR3. The chain's CDR3 is CASSLAVPNSGYEQYF. In nucleotides, the CDR3 is TGTGCCAGCAGCTTAGCGGTTCCAAATTCGGGTTACGAGCAGTACTTC.

A few counts support this clonotype. The chain recombines TRBV12-3 or TRBV12-4 with TRBJ2-5; perhaps TRBD1 as D (5 bases). Trimming cost V 1 base and J 2 bases, with 17 bases left between them. The CDR3 spans 17 residues. CDR3 sequence: CASSLDDPPGPQETQYF. Written as DNA, the CDR3 is TGTGCCAGCAGTTTAGATGACCCCCCAGGGCCACAAGAGACCCAGTACTTC.